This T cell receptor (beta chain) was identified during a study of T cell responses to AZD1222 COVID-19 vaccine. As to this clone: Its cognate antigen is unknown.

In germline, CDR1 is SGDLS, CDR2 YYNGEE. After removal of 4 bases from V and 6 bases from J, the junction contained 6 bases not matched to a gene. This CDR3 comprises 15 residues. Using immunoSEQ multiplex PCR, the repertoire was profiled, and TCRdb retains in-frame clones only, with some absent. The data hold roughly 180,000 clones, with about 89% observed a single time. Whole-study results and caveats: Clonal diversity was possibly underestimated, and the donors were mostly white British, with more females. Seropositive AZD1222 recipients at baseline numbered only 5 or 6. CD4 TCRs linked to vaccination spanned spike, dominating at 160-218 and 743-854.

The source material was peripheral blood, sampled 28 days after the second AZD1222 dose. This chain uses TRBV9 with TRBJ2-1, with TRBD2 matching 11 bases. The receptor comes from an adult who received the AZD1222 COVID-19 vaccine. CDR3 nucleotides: TGTGCCAGCAGCCCTCAACTAGCGGGAGTCAATGAGCAGTTCTTC. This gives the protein CASSPQLAGVNEQFF.